The clone carrying this TCR beta chain was recorded a few times. The antigen is unknown. This specimen belongs to a study of response to subunit inactivated influenza vaccine. The CDR3 extends over 20 amino acids. Losses at the gene ends were 5 bases for V and 6 bases for J; bases not matched to a gene: 20. Looked up from germline, CDR1 is MNHEY and CDR2 is SVGEGT. TCRdb processed the RT-PCR reads anew with MiXCR; each CDR3 protein has one entry. The profile covers 650,000 to 850,000 distinct CDR3 sequences, with about 15% appearing a single time and less than 7% taken by the ten largest. The study, taken as a whole, reports: The authors suggested that every seasonal influenza vaccination recruits few new T cells.

This sequence originates from a man aged 50-60 years who received an inactivated influenza vaccine. The chain carries TRBV6-2 or TRBV6-3 and TRBJ2-7; 15 bases are shared with TRBD2. The sequencing here drew on PBMCs from blood, taken around two weeks before vaccination. This CDR3 reads CASSPIPPGLAGGSRGEQYF. The CDR3 DNA reads as TGTGCCAGCAGTCCCATTCCCCCGGGACTAGCGGGAGGAAGTAGAGGCGAGCAGTACTTC.